Sequencing of this T cell receptor beta chain was carried out in a study of shared clonotypes between healthy human individuals. Germline lookup yields CDR1 KGHSH and CDR2 LQKENI. Trimming left V 5 bases short and J 1 base short, with 9 bases between. The CDR3 totals 13 residues. As for this clone: Its antigen is as yet unknown.

Assay execution proceeded at the deep level. Genomic DNA (from each subset) was split evenly across several immunoSEQ plates. Generated by immunoSEQ multiplex PCR, the TCRdb table keeps only in-frame clones and is missing some. The table includes some 490,000 clones, approximately 80% detected once. The study's findings and limits: Genetic and exposure-history diversity was limited by the small donor number. Depth of sequencing was expected to influence donor clonotype sharing.

This clonotype was sampled from a woman between 40 and 55 years old in good health. Some clones in this sample may be carry-over from other donors' samples. What was sequenced was PBMCs. The rearrangement joins TRBV18 to TRBJ2-7; D is unresolved. CDR3 loop: CASSVTASYEQYF. In DNA form, the CDR3 reads TGTGCCAGCTCAGTGACCGCTTCCTACGAGCAGTACTTC.